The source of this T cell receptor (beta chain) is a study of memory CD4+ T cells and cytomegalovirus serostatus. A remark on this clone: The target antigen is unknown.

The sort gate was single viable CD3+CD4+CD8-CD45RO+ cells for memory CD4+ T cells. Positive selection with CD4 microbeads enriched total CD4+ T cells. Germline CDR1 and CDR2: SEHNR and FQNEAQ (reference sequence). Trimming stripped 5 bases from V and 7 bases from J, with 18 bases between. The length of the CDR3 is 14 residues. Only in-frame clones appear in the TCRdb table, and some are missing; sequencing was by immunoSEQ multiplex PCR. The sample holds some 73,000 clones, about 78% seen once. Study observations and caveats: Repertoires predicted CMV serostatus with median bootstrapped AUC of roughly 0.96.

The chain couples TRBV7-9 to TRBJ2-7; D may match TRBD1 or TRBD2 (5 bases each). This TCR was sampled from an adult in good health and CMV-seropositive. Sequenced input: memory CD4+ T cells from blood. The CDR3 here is CASSPEGVGAEQYV. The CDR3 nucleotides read TGTGCCAGCAGCCCAGAGGGTGTAGGGGCGGAGCAGTACGTC.